A selection of T cell receptor beta chains follows, all from one sample in a study of identical twins. TCRdb re-analysed the 5' RACE reads in MiXCR, keeping a single row per CDR3 protein. The sample carries about 890,000 distinct CDR3 sequences, about 12% recorded once. The data also belong to a second study, concerning yellow fever vaccine responses in identical twins.

Sequencing was done on a sample of PBMCs. The receptors were sampled from a woman under 30 in good health. Each CDR3 is given with its conserved first and last residue. The order of the fields is D gene, J gene, clone size, V gene, CDR3 protein, CDR3 DNA. D genes are given only for firm matches. Clone size, where shown, is once, few, many, or a class for clones that have expanded.

TRBD1,TRBJ2-1,-,TRBV7-9,CASSFGTGGDNEQFF,TGTGCCAGCAGCTTCGGGACAGGGGGGGACAATGAGCAGTTCTTC
TRBD1,TRBJ2-1,few,TRBV6-1,CASRVVGQGSYNEQFF,TGTGCCAGCCGCGTCGTGGGACAGGGTTCTTACAATGAGCAGTTCTTC
TRBD1,TRBJ1-3,many,TRBV29-1,CSAIGQGWGNTIYF,TGCAGCGCCATTGGACAGGGGTGGGGAAACACCATATATTTT
-,TRBJ2-7,few,TRBV7-8,CASRGLFYEQYF,TGTGCCAGTCGGGGACTGTTCTACGAGCAGTACTTC
TRBD1,TRBJ1-1,-,TRBV27,CASKQTGLGTEAFF,TGTGCCAGCAAACAGACAGGGTTGGGAACTGAAGCTTTCTTT
-,TRBJ1-1,few,TRBV29-1,CSVTGAQNTEAFF,TGCAGCGTCACTGGGGCACAGAACACTGAAGCTTTCTTT
-,TRBJ2-7,-,TRBV28,CASEPTVSYEQYF,TGTGCCAGCGAACCTACGGTGTCCTACGAGCAGTACTTC
TRBD2,TRBJ2-5,-,TRBV6-1,CASSEGEASAGETQYF,TGTGCCAGCAGTGAAGGGGAGGCTTCAGCGGGGGAGACCCAGTACTTC
TRBD2,TRBJ2-2,few,TRBV20-1,CCARDPAGGDTGELFF,TGCTGTGCTAGAGATCCGGCGGGAGGAGACACCGGGGAGCTGTTTTTT
-,TRBJ1-1,few,TRBV14,CASSQDRGTMNTEAFF,TGTGCCAGCAGCCAAGACCGGGGCACTATGAACACTGAAGCTTTCTTT
-,TRBJ2-7,-,TRBV20-1,CSARGAGENSYEQYF,TGCAGTGCTAGAGGGGCAGGGGAGAACTCCTACGAGCAGTACTTC
TRBD1,TRBJ2-3,many,TRBV5-1,CASSSWGQYTDTQYF,TGCGCCAGCAGCTCCTGGGGACAGTACACAGATACGCAGTATTTT
-,TRBJ1-5,many,TRBV19,CASSMGNQPQHF,TGTGCCAGTAGTATGGGCAATCAGCCCCAGCATTTT
-,TRBJ2-6,few,TRBV28,CASSLVYSSGANVLTF,TGTGCCAGCAGTTTGGTATACAGCTCTGGGGCCAACGTCCTGACTTTC
-,TRBJ1-2,-,TRBV2,CASSRDQYGYTF,TGTGCCAGCAGCAGGGATCAGTATGGCTACACCTTC
-,TRBJ1-2,-,TRBV28,CASSQRDIYGYTF,TGTGCCAGCAGTCAAAGGGACATCTATGGCTACACCTTC
-,TRBJ1-2,-,TRBV5-1,CASSLAPGQGYTF,TGCGCCAGCAGCTTGGCCCCGGGGCAAGGCTACACCTTC
-,TRBJ1-4,many,TRBV12-3/TRBV12-4,CASSFRQRDEKLFF,TGTGCCAGCAGTTTCAGACAGCGGGATGAAAAACTGTTTTTT
-,TRBJ2-3,-,TRBV4-2,CASSQGSGDTDTQYF,TGTGCCAGCAGCCAAGGGTCAGGGGACACAGATACGCAGTATTTT
-,TRBJ2-7,few,TRBV28,CASSLAMFGPYEQYF,TGTGCCAGCAGTTTGGCGATGTTCGGCCCCTACGAGCAGTACTTC
-,TRBJ2-5,once,TRBV4-1,CASSPEWGETQYF,TGCGCCAGCAGCCCGGAGTGGGGGGAGACCCAGTACTTC
TRBD1,TRBJ1-4,few,TRBV29-1,CSVWDRGDEKLFF,TGCAGCGTTTGGGACAGGGGCGATGAAAAACTGTTTTTT
TRBD1,TRBJ2-5,-,TRBV4-1,CASSPWGQGGQETQYF,TGCGCCAGCAGTCCATGGGGACAGGGAGGCCAAGAGACCCAGTACTTC
TRBD2,TRBJ2-1,many,TRBV6-5,CASRPSGGEQFF,TGTGCCAGCAGACCAAGCGGGGGGGAGCAGTTCTTC
-,TRBJ2-7,many,TRBV2,CASSEAELIPYEQYF,TGTGCCAGCAGTGAGGCCGAACTAATTCCCTACGAGCAGTACTTC
-,TRBJ2-1,-,TRBV7-9,CASIGPGQRVNEQFF,TGTGCCAGCATTGGGCCGGGACAGCGGGTCAATGAGCAGTTCTTC